The following is a TCR beta chain sequence with its context. Its target is not known. The data were obtained in a study of vaccination and CD4 T cells after COVID-19. V lost 0 bases to trimming and J lost 1 base; unmatched junction nucleotides: 3. Germline V gene sequence: CDR1 SGHRS, CDR2 YFSETQ. CDR3 size: 15 residues. Stated treatment: roughly 11-day PBMC culture with coronavirus spike peptide pools or control peptides (ViraFEST assay). Following expansion of antigen-specific T cells with peptide pools, ViraFEST then sequenced TCRs. Each of days 3 and 7 saw half the medium replaced by fresh IL-2 medium. With the Oncomine TCR Beta short-read assay, DNA from cultured CD4+ T cells was sequenced. TCRdb independently ran MiXCR on the PCR reads; one entry per CDR3 protein. The table records about 14,000 distinct CDR3 sequences, nearly 35% of them present only once.

This TCR was recovered from a human donor with COVID-19. Sequencing was done on a sample of cultured CD4+ T cells from blood. This chain joins TRBV5-1 and TRBJ2-7, with 8 bases identical to TRBD2. As DNA, the CDR3 is TGCGCCAGCAGCTTGGGGAGCGGGGGTTCCTACGAGCAGTACTTC. It yields the protein CASSLGSGGSYEQYF.